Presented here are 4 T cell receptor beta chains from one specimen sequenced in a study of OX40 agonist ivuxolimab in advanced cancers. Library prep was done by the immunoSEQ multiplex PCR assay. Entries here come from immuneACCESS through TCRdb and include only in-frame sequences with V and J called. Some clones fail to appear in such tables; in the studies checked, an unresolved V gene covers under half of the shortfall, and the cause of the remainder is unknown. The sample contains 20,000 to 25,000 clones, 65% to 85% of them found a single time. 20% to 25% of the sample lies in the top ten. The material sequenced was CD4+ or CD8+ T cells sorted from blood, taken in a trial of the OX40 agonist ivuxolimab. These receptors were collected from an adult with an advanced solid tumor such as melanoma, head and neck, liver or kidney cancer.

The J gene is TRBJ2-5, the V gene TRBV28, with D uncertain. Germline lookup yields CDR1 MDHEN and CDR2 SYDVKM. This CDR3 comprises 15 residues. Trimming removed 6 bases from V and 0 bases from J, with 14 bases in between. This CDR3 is CASSSKRLNQETQYF. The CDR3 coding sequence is TGTGCCAGCAGCTCCAAGAGATTGAACCAAGAGACCCAGTACTTC.

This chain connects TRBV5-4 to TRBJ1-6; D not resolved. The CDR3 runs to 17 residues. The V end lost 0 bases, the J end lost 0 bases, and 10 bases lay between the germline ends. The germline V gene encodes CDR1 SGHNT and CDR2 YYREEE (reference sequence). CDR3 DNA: TGTGCCAGCAGCTTGGTGGCGGGCCGCTCCTATAATTCACCCCTCCACTTT. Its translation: CASSLVAGRSYNSPLHF.

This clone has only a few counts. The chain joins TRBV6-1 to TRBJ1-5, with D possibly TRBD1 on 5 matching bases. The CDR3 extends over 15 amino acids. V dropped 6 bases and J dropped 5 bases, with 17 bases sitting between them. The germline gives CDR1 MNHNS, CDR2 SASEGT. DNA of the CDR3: TGTGCCAGCAGAGTTCCCCAGGGTTTTCATCAGCCCCAGCATTTT. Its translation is CASRVPQGFHQPQHF.

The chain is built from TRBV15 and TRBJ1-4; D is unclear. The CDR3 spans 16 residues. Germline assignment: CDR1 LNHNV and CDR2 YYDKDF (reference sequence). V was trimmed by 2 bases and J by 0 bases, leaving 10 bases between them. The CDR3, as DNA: TGTGCCACCAGCAGATCGGGCCCATCAACTAATGAAAAACTGTTTTTT. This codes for CATSRSGPSTNEKLFF.